The T cell receptor beta chain described here comes from a study of tumor-infiltrating lymphocytes in primary liver carcinoma. Study as a whole: All lesions had stage T1-T3 N0M0 and about 4 to 10 cm widths.

Concerning this clonotype: Since no conserved phenylalanine or tryptophan closes the CDR3, a read error is the likely cause.

Germline V gives CDR1 SGHAT, CDR2 FQDESV (reference sequence). V lost 6 bases and J lost 4, with 13 bases in between. This CDR3 contains 13 residues. Priming with a constant-region primer yielded TCR beta cDNA from about 480 ng total RNA. Three-round nested multiplex PCR performed with slightly modified ARM-PCR produced the TCR beta libraries. The first two PCR rounds used TRBV1-TRBV30 forward primers with a C-beta reverse primer, roughly 10 cycles each. One entry per CDR3 protein results from TCRdb running MiXCR on the multiplex PCR reads. The sample gives roughly 36,000 distinct CDR3 sequences, around 75% of which show up once; approximately 37% is in the top ten. The approximately 20-31 mg bulk tissue piece was not sorted before simultaneous RNA and DNA extraction.

This receptor was obtained from a man aged 35 to 55 with primary liver carcinoma and hepatitis B virus infection. The chain uses TRBV11-1 and TRBJ2-7, with D uncertain. The sequencing sample was made of tumor-adjacent normal liver tissue. The CDR3 loop is CASRGKQSYEQYL. In DNA form, the CDR3 reads TGTGCCAGCAGGGGGAAGCAATCTTACGAGCAGTACCTC.